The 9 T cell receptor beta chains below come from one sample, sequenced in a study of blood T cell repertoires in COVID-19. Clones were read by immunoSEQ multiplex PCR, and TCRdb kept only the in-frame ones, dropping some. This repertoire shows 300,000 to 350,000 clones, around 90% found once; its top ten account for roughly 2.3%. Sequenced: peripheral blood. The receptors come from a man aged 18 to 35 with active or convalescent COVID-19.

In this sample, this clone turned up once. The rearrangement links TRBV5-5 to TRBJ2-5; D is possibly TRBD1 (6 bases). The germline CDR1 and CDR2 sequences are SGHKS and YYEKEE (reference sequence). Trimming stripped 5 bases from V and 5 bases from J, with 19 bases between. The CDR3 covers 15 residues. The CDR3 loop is CASRHRVGAGETQYF. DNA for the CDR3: TGTGCCAGCAGACACAGGGTAGGGGCTGGTGAGACCCAGTACTTC.

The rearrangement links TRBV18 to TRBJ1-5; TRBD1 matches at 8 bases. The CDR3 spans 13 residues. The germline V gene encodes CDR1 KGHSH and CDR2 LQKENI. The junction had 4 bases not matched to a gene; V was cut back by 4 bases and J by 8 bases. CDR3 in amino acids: CASSLDRAEPQHF. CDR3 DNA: TGTGCCAGCTCACTGGACAGGGCAGAGCCCCAGCATTTT.

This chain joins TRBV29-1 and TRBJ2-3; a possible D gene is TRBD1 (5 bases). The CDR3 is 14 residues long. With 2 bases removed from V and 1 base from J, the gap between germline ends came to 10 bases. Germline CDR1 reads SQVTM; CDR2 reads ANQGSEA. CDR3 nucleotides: TGCAGCGTTGAACCAGGGTATGGCACAGATACGCAGTATTTT. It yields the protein CSVEPGYGTDTQYF.

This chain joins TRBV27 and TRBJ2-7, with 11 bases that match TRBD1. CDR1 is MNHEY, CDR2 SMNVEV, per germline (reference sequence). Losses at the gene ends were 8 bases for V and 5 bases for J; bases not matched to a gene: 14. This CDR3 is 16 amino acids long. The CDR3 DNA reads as TGTGCCAGCCGATTGTTACCGGGACAGGGGGTCAACGAGCAGTACTTC. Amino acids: CASRLLPGQGVNEQYF.

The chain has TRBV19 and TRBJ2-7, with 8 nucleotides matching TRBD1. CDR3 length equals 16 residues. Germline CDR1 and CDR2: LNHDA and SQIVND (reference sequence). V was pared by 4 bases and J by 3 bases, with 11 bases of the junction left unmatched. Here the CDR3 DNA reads TGTGCCAGTAGTACTAGACAGGGGAAATTACTCTACGAGCAGTACTTC. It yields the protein CASSTRQGKLLYEQYF.

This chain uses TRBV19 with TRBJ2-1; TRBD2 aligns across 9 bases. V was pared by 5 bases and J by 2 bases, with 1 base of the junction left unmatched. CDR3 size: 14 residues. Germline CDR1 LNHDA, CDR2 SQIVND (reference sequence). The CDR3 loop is CASSLAGAYNEQFF. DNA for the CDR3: TGTGCCAGTAGTTTAGCGGGAGCCTACAATGAGCAGTTCTTC.

The CDR3: CASSPFSENSNQPQHF. The CDR3 region has the DNA TGTGCCAGCAGTCCCTTTTCCGAGAATAGCAATCAGCCCCAGCATTTT. V is TRBV25-1 and J is TRBJ1-5; D gene unclear. V lost 5 bases and J 0 bases, leaving 14 bases between the germline ends. The CDR3 consists of 16 residues. Germline V gene data show CDR1 as MGHDK and CDR2 as SYGVNS. Drawing the rest from reference TRBV25-1 and TRBJ1-5, the complete variable domain is EADIYQTPRYLVIGTGKKITLECSQTMGHDKMYWYQQDPGMELHLIHYSYGVNSTEKGDLSSESTVSRIRTEHFPLTLESARPSHTSQYLCASSPFSENSNQPQHFGDGTRLSIL.

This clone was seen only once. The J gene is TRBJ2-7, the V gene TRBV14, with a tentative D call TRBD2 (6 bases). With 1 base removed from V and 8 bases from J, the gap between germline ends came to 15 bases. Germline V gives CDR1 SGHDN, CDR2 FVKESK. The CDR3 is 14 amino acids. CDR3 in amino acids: CASSQGWDSYKQYF. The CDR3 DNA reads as TGTGCCAGCAGCCAAGGATGGGACTCGTACAAGCAGTACTTC.

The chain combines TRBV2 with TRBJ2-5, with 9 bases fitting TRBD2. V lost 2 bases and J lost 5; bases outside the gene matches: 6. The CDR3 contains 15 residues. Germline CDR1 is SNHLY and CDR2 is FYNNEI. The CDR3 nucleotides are TGTGCCAGCAGTGAATCGGCGGGAGGGGGGGAGACCCAGTACTTC. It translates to CASSESAGGGETQYF.